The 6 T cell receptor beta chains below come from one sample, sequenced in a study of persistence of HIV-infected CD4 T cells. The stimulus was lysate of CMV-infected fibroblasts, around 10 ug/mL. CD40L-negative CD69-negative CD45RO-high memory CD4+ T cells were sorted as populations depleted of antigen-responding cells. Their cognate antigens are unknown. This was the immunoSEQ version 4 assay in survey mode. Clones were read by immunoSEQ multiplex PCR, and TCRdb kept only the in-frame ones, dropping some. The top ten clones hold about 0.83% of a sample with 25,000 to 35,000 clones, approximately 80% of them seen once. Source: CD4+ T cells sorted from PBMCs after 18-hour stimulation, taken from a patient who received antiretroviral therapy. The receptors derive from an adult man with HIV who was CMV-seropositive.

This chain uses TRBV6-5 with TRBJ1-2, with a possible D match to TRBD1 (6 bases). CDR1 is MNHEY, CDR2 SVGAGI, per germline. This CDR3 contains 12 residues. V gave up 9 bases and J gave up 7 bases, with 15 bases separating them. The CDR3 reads CARGGPRGGYTF. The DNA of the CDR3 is TGTGCCAGGGGGGGGCCTAGGGGTGGCTACACCTTC.

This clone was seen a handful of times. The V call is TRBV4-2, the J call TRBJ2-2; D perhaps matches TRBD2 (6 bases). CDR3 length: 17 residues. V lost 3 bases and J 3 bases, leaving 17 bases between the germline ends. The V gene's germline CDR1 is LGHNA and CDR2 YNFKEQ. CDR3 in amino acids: CASSHPRGWEDTGELFF. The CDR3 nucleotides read TGTGCCAGCAGCCATCCCCGGGGGTGGGAGGACACCGGGGAGCTGTTTTTT.

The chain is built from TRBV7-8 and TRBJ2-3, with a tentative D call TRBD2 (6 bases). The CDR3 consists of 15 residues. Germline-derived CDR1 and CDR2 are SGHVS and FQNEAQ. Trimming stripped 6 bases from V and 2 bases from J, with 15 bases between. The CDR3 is CASSPGAGFTDTQYF. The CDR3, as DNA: TGTGCCAGCAGTCCCGGGGCGGGATTCACAGATACGCAGTATTTT.

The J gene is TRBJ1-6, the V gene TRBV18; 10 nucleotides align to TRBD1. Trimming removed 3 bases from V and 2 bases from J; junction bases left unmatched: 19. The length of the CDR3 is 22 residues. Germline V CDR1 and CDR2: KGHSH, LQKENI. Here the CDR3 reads CASSPYGVAFRDRGPYNSPLHF. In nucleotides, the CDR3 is TGTGCCAGCTCACCTTACGGGGTCGCATTCCGGGACAGGGGCCCCTATAATTCACCCCTCCACTTT.

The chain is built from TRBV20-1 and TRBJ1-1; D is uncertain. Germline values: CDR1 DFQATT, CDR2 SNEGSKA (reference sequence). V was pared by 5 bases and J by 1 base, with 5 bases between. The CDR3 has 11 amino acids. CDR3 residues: CSAAKNTEAFF. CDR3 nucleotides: TGCAGTGCTGCAAAGAACACTGAAGCTTTCTTT.

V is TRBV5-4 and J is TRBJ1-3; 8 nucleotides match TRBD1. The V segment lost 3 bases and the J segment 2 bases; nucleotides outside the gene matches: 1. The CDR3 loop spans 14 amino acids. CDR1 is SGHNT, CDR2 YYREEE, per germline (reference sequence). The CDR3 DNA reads TGTGCCAGCAGCTCGGACAGGGCTGGAAACACCATATATTTT. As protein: CASSSDRAGNTIYF. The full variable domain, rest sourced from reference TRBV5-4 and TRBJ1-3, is ETGVTQSPTHLIKTRGQQVTLRCSSQSGHNTVSWYQQALGQGPQFIFQYYREEENGRGNFPPRFSGLQFPNYSSELNVNALELDDSALYLCASSSDRAGNTIYFGEGSWLTVV.